This TCR beta chain comes out of a study of blood T cells in healthy people across ages. Findings of the study overall: Considered underestimates were the diversity estimates obtained from one million T cells. A roughly linear age-dependent decrease characterized TCR beta diversity per million T cells.

This CDR3 spans 12 amino acids. Germline V gives CDR1 DFQATT, CDR2 SNEGSKA (reference sequence). With 5 bases removed from V and 2 bases from J, the gap between germline ends came to 9 bases. PCR was performed a second time for about 7 to 12 cycles using a sample-barcoded 5' primer and a J-beta primer mix. Every molecule of cDNA carried a tag from a template-switch adaptor with 12 random nucleotides. One entry per CDR3 protein results from TCRdb running MiXCR on the 5' RACE reads. Of fewer than 900,000 distinct CDR3 sequences listed, more than 40% are singletons. A note on this clonotype: What it binds is unknown.

This TCR was sampled from a woman in her sixties or seventies in good health. The genes are TRBV20-1 and TRBJ2-5, with D perhaps TRBD1 or TRBD2 (5 bases each). Sequenced input: blood. CDR3 protein: CSAAGTQETQYF. The CDR3 region has the DNA TGCAGTGCTGCCGGGACGCAAGAGACCCAGTACTTC.